This entry is about one T cell receptor beta chain. Per the study methods: Amplification of reference gene primers provided the estimated nucleated cell counts. Produced via immunoSEQ multiplex PCR; TCRdb's table is partial and in-frame only. V, J and clone size were drawn from that table, and D and trimming were deduced from the DNA. Of 250,000 to 300,000 clones in the sample, approximately 89% are singletons; the top ten hold around 10%. The sample originates from a study of blood T cell repertoires in COVID-19. For the study at large: T cells, B-cell-depleted T cells, or PBMCs provided the cDNA or gDNA that served as material.

Seattle's cohort entered during active infection and was followed longitudinally. The CDR3 runs 14 residues. CDR1 MNHNY and CDR2 SVGAGI come from the germline V gene (reference sequence). V was clipped by 5 bases and J by 8 bases; unmatched bases: 7. Sequencing was carried out using peripheral blood. The chain uses TRBV6-6 and TRBJ2-4; 9 positions match TRBD1. The receptor was derived from a woman under 40 with COVID-19, enrolled during active disease. CDR3 DNA: TGTGCCAGCAGTCCACAGGGGGCGCTGGACATTCAGTACTTC. Protein: CASSPQGALDIQYF.